Below are 8 T cell receptor beta chains sequenced from a single sample in a study of radiotherapy plus CTLA-4 blockade in lung cancer. Method: immunoSEQ multiplex PCR; TCRdb's copy keeps in-frame clones and lacks some. The sample holds more than 90,000 clones; about 90% are singletons and the top ten take about 5.3%. Specimen: peripheral blood, collected from a patient treated with radiotherapy plus ipilimumab. The receptor set was obtained from a human donor with non-small cell lung cancer that progressed on radiotherapy plus ipilimumab.

In the case of this clone: The same CDR3 also results from other DNA sequences found in this sample. This sequence joins TRBV9 and TRBJ2-2; the D gene is possibly TRBD2 (5 bases). This CDR3 has 14 residues. Germline V gives CDR1 SGDLS, CDR2 YYNGEE. V lost 0 bases and J 8 bases, leaving 11 bases between the germline ends. The CDR3 loop reads CASSVGPEAGELFF. The DNA of the CDR3 is TGTGCCAGCAGCGTAGGTCCGGAGGCGGGGGAGCTGTTTTTT.

The chain recombines TRBV7-9 with TRBJ2-1, with D maybe TRBD2 (5 bases). Germline V gives CDR1 SEHNR, CDR2 FQNEAQ (reference sequence). The CDR3 covers 16 residues. Trimming left V 5 bases short and J 4 bases short, with 18 bases between. For the CDR3, the DNA is TGTGCCAGCAGCCCTACTAGGGATTGGTCTTACAATGAGCAGTTCTTC. Translating gives CASSPTRDWSYNEQFF.

V is TRBV11-3 and J is TRBJ2-1; the D is unclear. Trimming left V 1 base short and J 0 bases short, with 10 bases between. CDR3 length: 16 residues. CDR1 SGHNT and CDR2 YENEEA come from the germline V gene. CDR3 loop: CASSLGGVVSYNEQFF. The DNA of the CDR3 is TGTGCCAGCAGCTTAGGTGGAGTCGTCTCCTACAATGAGCAGTTCTTC. Using reference TRBV11-3 and TRBJ2-1 for the parts outside the CDR3, the full variable domain is EAGVVQSPRYKIIEKKQPVAFWCNPISGHNTLYWYLQNLGQGPELLIRYENEEAVDDSQLPKDRFSAERLKGVDSTLKIQPAELGDSAVYLCASSLGGVVSYNEQFFGPGTRLTVL.

The chain combines TRBV5-4 with TRBJ2-2; TRBD1 matches at 7 bases. Germline trimming cut 0 bases from V and 3 bases from J; bases unmatched to any gene: 11. Germline CDR1 and CDR2: SGHNT and YYREEE (reference sequence). The CDR3 has 18 amino acids. CDR3 DNA: TGTGCCAGCAGCTTGGAAATAGCAGGGGGTGGGGACACCGGGGAGCTGTTTTTT. Translating gives CASSLEIAGGGDTGELFF.

The chain joins TRBV6-1 to TRBJ2-1; D might be TRBD1 or TRBD2, each matching 5 bases. The germline gives CDR1 MNHNS, CDR2 SASEGT. The CDR3 is 15 residues long. Trimming took 4 bases from V and 7 from J, leaving 17 bases between them. This CDR3 is CASSVAGQGGNEQFF. The CDR3, as DNA: TGTGCCAGCAGTGTCGCCGGTCAGGGCGGGAATGAGCAGTTCTTC.

This clone was detected only a few times. This CDR3 is CASSERASNQPQHF. CDR3 nucleotides: TGTGCCAGTAGTGAGAGAGCCAGCAATCAGCCCCAGCATTTT. This chain uses TRBV19 with TRBJ1-5; D unresolved. The CDR3 totals 14 residues. Per germline, CDR1 LNHDA and CDR2 SQIVND (reference sequence). The ends were cut back, 5 bases at V and 1 base at J, with 9 bases in the middle.

This clone ranks as medium-sized. V and J are TRBV5-5 and TRBJ2-2; no clear D gene. The CDR3 spans 12 residues. Germline CDR1 SGHKS, CDR2 YYEKEE (reference sequence). The germline V and J ends were trimmed by 2 bases and 2 bases, with 1 base remaining between them. Written as DNA, the CDR3 is TGTGCCAGCAGCTTAAACACCGGGGAGCTGTTTTTT. Translated: CASSLNTGELFF.

This clone was seen only once. The chain has TRBV6-5 and TRBJ2-2; D remains unclear. The V end lost 6 bases, the J end lost 6 bases, and 11 bases lay between the germline ends. CDR1 MNHEY and CDR2 SVGAGI come from the germline V gene. This CDR3 is 13 amino acids long. The CDR3 DNA follows: TGTGCCAGCAGCCAACGAGGCCCCGGGGAGCTGTTTTTT. This gives the protein CASSQRGPGELFF.